Listed below are T cell receptor beta chains from one sample, sequenced in a study of Ad26.COV2.S vaccination and SARS-CoV-2 variants. Repertoires were generated with immunoSEQ multiplex PCR, while TCRdb's copy carries only in-frame clones and drops some. The sample contains fewer than 600,000 clones, nearly 90% of which appear only once. The sample in question was peripheral blood, obtained in a trial of Ad26.COV2.S vaccine versus placebo. The receptors were sampled from a person aged 18-65 years who received the Ad26.COV2.S COVID-19 vaccine or a placebo. The CDR3 runs from the conserved cysteine through the conserved F or W. A D gene is named only where the DNA matches it firmly. Where a row states a size, it is once, few, many or the class of an expanded clone; other rows omit it.

NA TRBJ1-5 TRBV6-5 NA CASSYSRGQPQHF TGTGCCAGCAGTTACTCGAGGGGGCAGCCCCAGCATTTT
once TRBJ2-7 TRBV15 NA CATSPRGLYSYEQYF TGTGCCACCAGTCCGAGGGGCCTCTACTCCTACGAGCAGTACTTC
NA TRBJ2-2 TRBV20-1 TRBD2 CSASTTSGTGELFF TGCAGTGCTAGTACAACTAGCGGCACCGGGGAGCTGTTTTTT
once TRBJ2-2 TRBV4-1 TRBD1 CASSPQGATGELFF TGCGCCAGCAGCCCACAGGGGGCGACCGGGGAGCTGTTTTTT
NA TRBJ1-2 TRBV5-1 NA CASSPTTANYGYTF TGCGCCAGCAGTCCTACTACAGCAAACTATGGCTACACCTTC
NA TRBJ1-5 TRBV11-2 NA CASSLIAGQPQHF TGTGCCAGCAGCTTAATTGCAGGTCAGCCCCAGCATTTT
once TRBJ2-5 TRBV10-3 NA CAISGTVGSGQETQYF TGTGCCATCAGTGGTACGGTTGGATCCGGGCAAGAGACCCAGTACTTC
NA TRBJ2-3 TRBV7-9 NA CASSLDSGVGTDTQYF TGTGCCAGCAGCTTAGATTCGGGAGTGGGCACAGATACGCAGTATTTT
NA TRBJ2-7 TRBV7-9 TRBD1 CASSFGTGGRDEQYF TGTGCCAGCAGCTTCGGGACAGGGGGCCGGGACGAGCAGTACTTC
NA TRBJ2-1 TRBV5-1 TRBD1 CASSTGTGGLKEQFF TGCGCCAGCAGCACCGGGACAGGGGGCTTGAAGGAGCAGTTCTTC
NA TRBJ2-2 TRBV29-1 NA CSVEDGGTNTGELFF TGCAGCGTTGAAGATGGCGGGACGAACACCGGGGAGCTGTTTTTT
NA TRBJ2-5 TRBV6-2/TRBV6-3 TRBD2 CASSPRGGVWYF TGTGCCAGCAGTCCCCGTGGGGGGGTTTGGTACTTC
NA TRBJ2-2 TRBV27 TRBD1 CASSWGQAANTGELFF TGTGCCAGCAGCTGGGGACAGGCGGCGAACACCGGGGAGCTGTTTTTT
NA TRBJ1-4 TRBV19 TRBD1 CASSIDRALGSGKLFF TGTGCCAGTAGTATCGACAGGGCTCTTGGGTCTGGAAAACTGTTTTTT
once TRBJ1-5 TRBV6-5 NA CASRQGYSNQPQHF TGTGCCAGCAGACAGGGATATAGCAATCAGCCCCAGCATTTT
NA TRBJ1-2 TRBV6-5 TRBD1 CASRSGLGGCTF TGTGCCAGCAGGTCAGGGTTAGGGGGCTGCACCTTC
once TRBJ1-2 TRBV6-2/TRBV6-3 NA CASSYGRGLSYGYTF TGTGCCAGCAGTTACGGCAGGGGATTATCCTATGGCTACACCTTC
NA TRBJ2-5 TRBV28 TRBD2 CASSLWGRVNQETQYF TGTGCCAGCAGTTTATGGGGGAGGGTCAACCAAGAGACCCAGTACTTC
NA TRBJ1-1 TRBV10-3 NA CAISEGTLNTEAFF TGTGCCATCAGTGAGGGCACCTTGAACACTGAAGCTTTCTTT
once TRBJ1-4 TRBV6-5 NA CASSYSGINGEKLFF TGTGCCAGCAGTTACTCGGGGATTAATGGTGAAAAACTGTTTTTT
NA TRBJ2-6 TRBV28 NA CATQAGANVLTF TGTGCCACCCAGGCCGGGGCCAACGTCCTGACTTTC
NA TRBJ1-1 TRBV18 NA CASSPSENTEAFF TGTGCCAGCTCACCATCCGAAAACACTGAAGCTTTCTTT
NA TRBJ2-7 TRBV6-5 NA CASSREPLSYEQYF TGTGCCAGCTCCCGGGAGCCCCTCTCCTACGAGCAGTACTTC
NA TRBJ2-7 TRBV5-1 TRBD1 CASSTGTGEVQYF TGCGCCAGCAGCACCGGGACAGGGGAGGTGCAGTACTTC
NA TRBJ1-2 TRBV30 TRBD1 CAWNRGAAGGYGYTF TGTGCCTGGAACCGGGGAGCCGCAGGGGGTTATGGCTACACCTTC
NA TRBJ1-5 TRBV6-4 NA CASSDNQPQHF TGTGCCAGCAGTGACAATCAGCCCCAGCATTTT
NA TRBJ1-5 TRBV4-2 TRBD1 CASSQDTGEQPQHF TGTGCCAGCAGCCAGGATACAGGGGAACAGCCCCAGCATTTT
NA TRBJ2-7 TRBV20-1 NA CSASLSSYEQYF TGCAGTGCTAGTCTTAGCTCCTACGAGCAGTACTTC
NA TRBJ2-2 TRBV27 TRBD2 CASSRRLAGVGGGELFF TGTGCCAGCAGCCGACGACTAGCGGGAGTGGGCGGCGGGGAGCTGTTTTTT
NA TRBJ2-7 TRBV18 TRBD2 CASSPRSTSGKNEQYF TGTGCCAGCTCACCCCGTAGCACTAGCGGGAAAAACGAGCAGTACTTC
NA TRBJ2-1 TRBV10-3 TRBD2 CATKQTTSGRGNEQFF TGTGCCACCAAACAAACGACTAGCGGGAGAGGCAATGAGCAGTTCTTC
once TRBJ1-2 TRBV3-1/TRBV3-2 TRBD1 CASSPRDSNYGYTF TGTGCCAGCAGCCCACGGGACAGCAACTATGGCTACACCTTC
NA TRBJ1-4 TRBV5-1 NA CASSRKQGPNEKLFF TGCGCCAGCAGCCGGAAACAGGGCCCTAATGAAAAACTGTTTTTT
NA TRBJ2-2 TRBV7-3 NA CASSLQWGTGELFF TGTGCCAGCAGCTTACAGTGGGGGACCGGGGAGCTGTTTTTT
NA TRBJ2-3 TRBV7-3 NA CASSLGSTDTQYF TGTGCCAGCAGCCTCGGCAGCACAGATACGCAGTATTTT
NA TRBJ1-2 TRBV9 TRBD1 CASSVAAGTGGGYTF TGTGCCAGCAGCGTAGCGGCCGGGACAGGGGGTGGCTACACCTTC
NA TRBJ1-6 TRBV2 TRBD1 CASRNPGQVHF TGTGCCAGCAGGAACCCGGGACAGGTTCACTTT